The present TCR beta chain was sequenced within a study of blood T cell repertoires in COVID-19. Measured with immunoSEQ multiplex PCR; TCRdb has only the in-frame clones, and not every one. The table shows about 120,000 clones, with around 86% occurring only once. The sequenced sample consisted of peripheral blood. The clonotype originates from a man aged 60-69 years with acute or convalescent COVID-19.

The CDR3 DNA sequence: TGCAGTGCTAGTAACGGTTACGAGCAGTACTTC. Its protein is CSASNGYEQYF. V gene TRBV20-1 combines with J gene TRBJ2-7; the D is unclear. CDR1 and CDR2 from the germline V gene are DFQATT and SNEGSKA (reference sequence). V gave up 3 bases and J gave up 4 bases, with 7 bases separating them. This CDR3 region has 11 residues.